The entry below gives a single TCR beta chain sequence along with its context. The antigen remains undetermined. The CDR3 sequence is 14 residues long. CDR1 is LGHNA, CDR2 YNFKEQ, per germline. Between the trimmed V and J ends, which lost 0 bases and 7 bases, there was a span of 10 bases. This sample was included in a study of blood T cells in healthy people across ages. Study as a whole: With template switching, about one barcoded beta molecule was captured per two T cells.

General study results and limits: The long-lived group displayed more naive CD4+ cells, plus higher diversity, than the aged donors did. Per million T cells, the diversity of TCR beta decreased roughly linearly as age advanced.

Next came a second PCR, run for about 7 to 11 cycles, which used a sample-barcoded 5' primer along with a J-beta primer mix. Unique molecular identifiers of 12 random nucleotides labeled each cDNA. From the 5' RACE reads, TCRdb called clonotypes with MiXCR, one entry per CDR3 protein. The profile covers 730,000 or so distinct CDR3 sequences, with roughly two fifths appearing a single time and around 32% taken by the ten largest. Material: blood. This sequence originates from a man of 80 years or more in good health. This chain uses TRBV4-2 with TRBJ2-4; a possible D gene is TRBD2 (5 bases). The CDR3 is CASSQDWTGNIQYF. For the CDR3, the DNA is TGTGCCAGCAGCCAAGATTGGACGGGGAACATTCAGTACTTC.